One sample yielded the 19 T cell receptor beta chains listed below, sequenced in a study of identical twins. Each CDR3 protein gets one entry after TCRdb re-called the 5' RACE reads with MiXCR. The sample includes fewer than 900,000 distinct CDR3 sequences, over 20% of them seen just once. The sample was also reused in another study, on T cells expressing NK-cell markers.

The sample was PBMCs. The receptor source for this set is a woman aged 18 to 35 in good health.

The genes are TRBV4-3 and TRBJ2-5; 9 bases map to TRBD2. The CDR3 runs to 18 residues. Trimming at V came to 1 base and at J to 5 bases, leaving 14 bases not matched to a gene. Germline assignment: CDR1 LGHNA and CDR2 YSLEER. The CDR3 bases are TGCGCCAGCAGCCAAGTTGCATTTGGCGGGAGGGCCGGGGAGACCCAGTACTTC. Translating gives CASSQVAFGGRAGETQYF.

This chain uses TRBV20-1 with TRBJ2-3; TRBD2 aligns across 8 bases. V was clipped by 1 base and J by 6 bases; unmatched bases: 6. The CDR3 runs 14 residues. The V gene's germline CDR1 is DFQATT and CDR2 SNEGSKA (reference sequence). The CDR3 protein is CSARGGGRWDTQYF. The DNA for the CDR3 is TGCAGTGCTAGAGGCGGGGGGCGATGGGATACGCAGTATTTT.

V gene TRBV7-3 combines with J gene TRBJ2-1; perhaps TRBD2 as D (6 bases). This CDR3 contains 14 residues. The germline gives CDR1 SGHTA, CDR2 FQGTGA. V lost 5 bases, J lost 6 bases, and 14 bases lay in between. CDR3 loop: CASSMLGLPNEQFF. The CDR3 nucleotides are TGTGCCAGCAGCATGTTGGGACTCCCCAATGAGCAGTTCTTC. The full variable domain, its missing parts supplied by reference TRBV7-3 and TRBJ2-1, is GAGVSQTPSNKVTEKGKYVELRCDPISGHTALYWYRQSLGQGPEFLIYFQGTGAADDSGLPNDRFFAVRPEGSVSTLKIQRTERGDSAVYLCASSMLGLPNEQFFGPGTRLTVL.

This clonotype was seen many times. The chain combines TRBV12-3 or TRBV12-4 with TRBJ2-7; D remains ambiguous. CDR3 length: 11 residues. V was shortened by 3 bases and J by 8 bases, with 8 bases between the two germline ends. DNA of the CDR3: TGTGCCAGCAGTTTCCAGAGCAAGCAGTACTTC. Protein: CASSFQSKQYF.

This clonotype was detected many times. V and J are TRBV10-3 and TRBJ2-3; 7 nucleotides agree with TRBD1. CDR1 and CDR2 (germline): ENHRY, SYGVKD. This CDR3 region has 15 residues. Trimming cost V 3 bases and J 4 bases; bases outside gene matches: 7. The CDR3 region is CAISDRGQQADTQYF. CDR3 in DNA: TGTGCCATCAGTGATCGGGGACAGCAGGCAGATACGCAGTATTTT.

The genes are TRBV5-1 and TRBJ2-1; 9 nucleotides align to TRBD1. Germline trimming cut 2 bases from V and 5 bases from J; bases unmatched to any gene: 5. The CDR3 totals 15 residues. Germline V lookup: CDR1 SGHRS, CDR2 YFSETQ. Here the CDR3 DNA reads TGCGCCAGCAGCTTCGGGACAGGGAATAACAATGAGCAGTTCTTC. Translation: CASSFGTGNNNEQFF.

This rearrangement joins TRBV2 to TRBJ2-5; tentatively, D is TRBD1 (5 bases). Trimming took off 7 bases at V and 3 bases at J, with 6 bases between the two ends. Germline CDR1 SNHLY, CDR2 FYNNEI. This CDR3 contains 11 residues. CDR3 in amino acids: CASKGEETQYF. The CDR3 DNA reads TGTGCCAGCAAAGGGGAAGAGACCCAGTACTTC.

This clonotype was found a few times. This sequence joins TRBV6-5 and TRBJ2-5, with 9 positions matching TRBD2. This CDR3 has 16 amino acids. CDR1 is MNHEY and CDR2 is SVGAGI in the germline V gene. After removal of 2 bases from V and 2 bases from J, the junction contained 6 bases not matched to a gene. The CDR3 coding sequence is TGTGCCAGCAGTTACGCGAGCGGGGGGTCACAAGAGACCCAGTACTTC. It translates to CASSYASGGSQETQYF.

This clonotype came up many times. This chain uses TRBV20-1 with TRBJ2-3; possible D gene TRBD2, 5 bases. Trimming took off 5 bases at V and 0 bases at J, with 15 bases between the two ends. Germline assignment: CDR1 DFQATT and CDR2 SNEGSKA (reference sequence). The CDR3 totals 15 residues. In DNA form, the CDR3 reads TGCAGTGCTCCCGATAATCGGGAAAGCACAGATACGCAGTATTTT. Protein sequence: CSAPDNRESTDTQYF.

V is TRBV5-1 and J is TRBJ2-5, with D maybe TRBD1 (6 bases). CDR1 and CDR2 from the germline V gene are SGHRS and YFSETQ. This CDR3 spans 16 amino acids. The V and J ends lost 0 bases and 4 bases respectively, with 16 bases between them. Here the CDR3 reads CASSLVGTPRGETQYF. The CDR3 DNA reads TGCGCCAGCAGCTTGGTTGGGACACCAAGAGGAGAGACCCAGTACTTC.

The CDR3 nucleotides read TGTGCCAGCAGTGTACAGGGGCCCCCGAGCGGGGCCAACGTCCTGACTTTC. It translates to CASSVQGPPSGANVLTF. This chain connects TRBV6-1 to TRBJ2-6; 7 bases fit TRBD1. The CDR3 is 17 residues long. Trimming removed 4 bases from V and 4 bases from J; junction bases left unmatched: 10. In germline, CDR1 is MNHNS, CDR2 SASEGT.

The V and J genes are TRBV6-1 and TRBJ2-7, with TRBD1 identical over 9 bases. V lost 4 bases, J lost 5 bases, and 6 bases stayed unmatched. The CDR3 has 14 amino acids. The germline CDR1 and CDR2 sequences are MNHNS and SASEGT. The CDR3 protein is CASSANRGPNEQYF. The CDR3 bases are TGTGCCAGCAGTGCAAACAGGGGGCCCAACGAGCAGTACTTC.

The chain joins TRBV2 to TRBJ1-6; TRBD1 might be the D (5 bases). V was pared by 4 bases and J by 11 bases, with 12 bases between. Germline CDR1 is SNHLY and CDR2 is FYNNEI. CDR3 length: 13 amino acids. The CDR3 nucleotides read TGTGCCAGCAGTGCCCAGGGTTGGCCACCCCTCCACTTT. Its protein is CASSAQGWPPLHF.

The V gene is TRBV6-5, the J gene TRBJ1-2; D uncertain. The CDR3 runs to 16 residues. From germline, CDR1 is MNHEY and CDR2 SVGAGI. Between the trimmed V and J ends, which lost 2 bases and 5 bases, there was a span of 18 bases. This CDR3 is CASSYAPSLTAYGYTF. CDR3 coding DNA: TGTGCCAGCAGTTACGCACCTAGTCTAACCGCGTATGGCTACACCTTC.

This clonotype was found a few times. The gene calls are TRBV3-1 and TRBJ2-1, with TRBD2 matching 11 bases. The CDR3 sequence is 15 residues long. V shed 7 bases, J shed 7 bases, and the junction held 9 bases outside the gene matches. Germline V gives CDR1 LGHDT, CDR2 YNNKEL (reference sequence). In DNA, the CDR3 is TGTGCCAGCACCCGCATGGGACTAGCGGATAATGAGCAGTTCTTC. Its translation is CASTRMGLADNEQFF.

Regarding this clonotype: Being one base from a much bigger clone, this may be a read error. This chain joins TRBV12-3 or TRBV12-4 and TRBJ2-2; D uncertain. The CDR3 runs 12 residues. V gave up 3 bases and J gave up 6 bases, with 5 bases separating them. The CDR3 sequence: CASSFASGELFF. Here the CDR3 DNA reads TGTGCCAGCAGTTTTGCGTCCGGGGAGCTGTTTTTT.

The sample holds many counts of this clonotype. The genes are TRBV12-3 or TRBV12-4 and TRBJ2-2; D assignment may be TRBD1 or TRBD2 (6 bases each). V lost 10 bases and J 3 bases, leaving 12 bases between the germline ends. The CDR3 sequence is 13 residues long. CDR3 amino acids: CATRGLHTGELFF. CDR3 sequence (DNA): TGTGCCACCAGGGGACTTCACACCGGGGAGCTGTTTTTT.

The V and J genes are TRBV6-1 and TRBJ1-3; D ambiguous. Germline CDR1 MNHNS, CDR2 SASEGT. Trimming cost V 6 bases and J 4 bases, with 25 bases left between them. The length of the CDR3 is 18 residues. CDR3 loop: CASSEYTFGIVLGNTIYF. DNA for the CDR3: TGTGCCAGCAGCGAATATACGTTCGGGATCGTATTAGGAAACACCATATATTTT.

This clonotype occurred many times. The gene calls are TRBV5-1 and TRBJ1-1; D not resolved. CDR1 is SGHRS and CDR2 is YFSETQ in the germline V gene. The germline V and J ends were trimmed by 0 bases and 1 base, with 10 bases remaining between them. This CDR3 comprises 15 residues. CDR3 in amino acids: CASSLGVGKNTEAFF. The CDR3 coding sequence is TGCGCCAGCAGCTTGGGCGTGGGAAAGAACACTGAAGCTTTCTTT.